This T cell receptor beta chain comes out of a study of T cells in Graves' hyperthyroidism and ophthalmopathy. TCR beta CDR3 regions were amplified from RNA. HTBI primers were the set used in a first-round RT-PCR of the TCR CDR3. TCRdb recomputed calls from the multiplex PCR reads with MiXCR, one row per CDR3 protein. This table holds approximately 590,000 distinct CDR3 sequences, 15% to 18% found once. Trimming took 3 bases from V and 8 from J, leaving 9 bases between them. Germline V gene sequence: CDR1 SGHRS, CDR2 YFSETQ. The CDR3 contains 12 residues. There are many counts of this clonotype. The receptor was derived from a woman aged 25 to 39 with Graves' hyperthyroidism. Sequenced input: blood. This sequence joins TRBV5-1 and TRBJ2-1; D is undetermined. In DNA form, the CDR3 reads TGCGCCAGCAGCTCGAATTCGGATGAGCAGTTCTTC. Its translation: CASSSNSDEQFF.